The subject of this entry is one TCR beta chain. Its target antigen remains unknown. No much larger clonotype is one base removed from it; base qualities were not supplied. This specimen belongs to a study of T-cell memory formation after mild COVID-19 (dated by TCRdb to about 2021). Background for the entire study: Most TCR sequence clusters were specific to one of the two donors. In two donors, T-cell clones that expanded and contracted after mild COVID-19 were followed by sequencing TCRalpha and TCRbeta repertoires longitudinally. Two young, previously healthy adult volunteers, one female and one male, were included in the cohort. Here is what the overall study found, with its caveats: Contracting CD4+ clones were found mainly in CM and EM memory subsets, while CD8+ clones were enriched in EMRA. Clones contracting from day 15 to 85 had balanced CD4/CD8 phenotypes, while a second wave expanding from day 15 to 37 was biased towards CD4+. The second-wave clones that peaked on day 37 were not confirmed to be SARS-CoV-2 specific. Only two mild cases were covered by the study, and larger cohorts that include severe cases with pre-infection samples were considered necessary. Some responding clones were detected in pre-infection memory, suggesting pre-existing cross-reactive memory T cells joined the SARS-CoV-2 response.

Sequencing instrument: Illumina NovaSeq 6000. Using 5'RACE with constant-segment primers, TCRalpha and TCRbeta cDNA libraries were constructed, with sample barcodes and unique molecular identifiers added in the process. RNA was extracted from every sample with Trizol reagent. Amplification of the libraries took two PCR steps, and the second step added a second sample barcode plus Illumina TruSeq adapters. The libraries were sequenced on an Illumina NovaSeq using 2 x 150 bp paired-end reads. The paper's data handling went like this. Demultiplexing of reads and collapsing into UMI-guided consensus sequences were performed with migec v1.2.7. With mixcr v2.1.11, UMI consensuses were aligned to TRA and TRB V and J templates and assembled into clonotypes. Expanded or contracted clonotypes were those called significant by both edgeR and NoisET, with noise models trained on biological replicates. For edgeR calls, a false discovery rate-adjusted p below 0.01 and a log2 fold-change threshold of 1 were applied. PCA with hierarchical clustering of max-normalized trajectories of the 1000 most abundant clonotypes was used as exploratory dynamics analysis. Separately sequenced CD4+ and CD8+ repertoires were used to assign the CD4 or CD8 phenotype of responding clones. The public reads were reanalyzed by TCRdb: fastp trimming at Q25, MiXCR alignment, in-frame beta chains only. Duplicate CDR3 protein sequences are folded into a single record with the most common DNA and genes. In this record, the V and J calls reflect TCRdb's handling and not the investigators' own analysis. The table for this sample lists around 300,000 distinct CDR3 sequences; roughly 13% of them were counted only once. The top ten clonotypes cover 20% to 25% of the sample.

From the cysteine through the phenylalanine, the CDR3 covers 15 amino acids. Only the CDR3 portion is preserved as DNA: 45 bases, with reading frame beginning at the first base. The germline V gene supplies CDR1 SGHTA and CDR2 FQGTGA. V gives up 5 bases and J gives up 5 bases, and the segment between their germline ends measures 15 bases. PBMCs were isolated by Ficoll-Paque density gradient centrifugation. The TCR originated in a man aged 18-30 years who had mild COVID-19 (a few samples of this study predate the infection). The sample titles of this study are shuffled in the database, so cell type and time point are left out; the donor was told from shared clones. The rearrangement joined TRBV7-3 to TRBJ2-2; no D segment can be confidently identified. The sample comprised PBMCs or a T cell subset sorted from them (not recorded which). The nucleotide sequence is TGTGCCAGCAGCCCCAGCACCTCGAGGACCGGGGAGCTGTTTTTT. This sequence encodes CASSPSTSRTGELFF.